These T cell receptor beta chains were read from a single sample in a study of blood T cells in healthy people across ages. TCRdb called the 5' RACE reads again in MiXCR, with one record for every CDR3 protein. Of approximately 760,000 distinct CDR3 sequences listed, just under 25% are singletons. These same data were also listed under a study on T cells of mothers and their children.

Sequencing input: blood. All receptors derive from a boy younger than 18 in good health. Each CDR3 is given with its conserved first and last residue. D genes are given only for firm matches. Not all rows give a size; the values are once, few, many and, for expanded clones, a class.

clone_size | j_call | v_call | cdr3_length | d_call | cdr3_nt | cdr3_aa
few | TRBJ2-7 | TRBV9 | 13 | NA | TGTGCCAGCAGCGTATTAGGAGGGAGCGAGCAGTACTTC | CASSVLGGSEQYF
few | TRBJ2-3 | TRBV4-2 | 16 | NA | TGTGCCAGCAGCCCCATGTCGGGGGGCCTCACAGATACGCAGTATTTT | CASSPMSGGLTDTQYF
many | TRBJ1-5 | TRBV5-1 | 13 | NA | TGCGCCAGCAGCCCCGAGGGGGGGCAGCCCCAGCATTTT | CASSPEGGQPQHF
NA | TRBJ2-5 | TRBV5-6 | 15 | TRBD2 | TGTGCCAGCAGCTCCCGGGGAGCGGGAGAAGAGACCCAGTACTTC | CASSSRGAGEETQYF
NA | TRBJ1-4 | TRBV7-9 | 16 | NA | TGTGCCAGCAGCGATCGATCCGGGACACTTAATGAAAAACTGTTTTTT | CASSDRSGTLNEKLFF
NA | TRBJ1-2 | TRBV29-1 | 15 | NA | TGCAGCACCCTGACCGGGGCCGATCAATTTTATGGCTACACCTTC | CSTLTGADQFYGYTF
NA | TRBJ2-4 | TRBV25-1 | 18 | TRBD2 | TGTGCCAGCAGTCATGGCCCAAAGCGGGGGGGCGTAGGGAACATTCAGTACTTC | CASSHGPKRGGVGNIQYF
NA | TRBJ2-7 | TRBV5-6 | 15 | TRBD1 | TGTGCCAGCAGCTTGGGGGACAGGGCATCCTACGAGCAGTACTTC | CASSLGDRASYEQYF
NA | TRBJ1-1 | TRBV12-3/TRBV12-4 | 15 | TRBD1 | TGTGCCAGCAGTTTGGGACAGGGGGCTTTTACTGAAGCTTTCTTT | CASSLGQGAFTEAFF
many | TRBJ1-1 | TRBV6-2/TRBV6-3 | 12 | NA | TGTGCCAGCAGGGACAGCAACACTGAAGCTTTCTTT | CASRDSNTEAFF
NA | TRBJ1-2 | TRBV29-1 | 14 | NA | TGCAGCGTTGAAGATAGAGGGGCGGAATATGGCTACACCTTC | CSVEDRGAEYGYTF
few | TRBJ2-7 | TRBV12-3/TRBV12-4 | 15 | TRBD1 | TGTGCCAGCACCTCCGGACAGGGGATTATCTACGAGCAGTACTTC | CASTSGQGIIYEQYF
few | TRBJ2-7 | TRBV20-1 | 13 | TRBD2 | TGCAGTGCTGCACCGGGACTAGTAGACGAGCAGTACTTC | CSAAPGLVDEQYF
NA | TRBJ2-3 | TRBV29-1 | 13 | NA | TGCAGCGTCGCGGGACTTGGCACAGATACGCAGTATTTT | CSVAGLGTDTQYF
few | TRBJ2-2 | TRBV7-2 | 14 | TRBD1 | TGTGCCAGCAGCGGGACAGGACACACCGGGGAGCTGTTTTTT | CASSGTGHTGELFF
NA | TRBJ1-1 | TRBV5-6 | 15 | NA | TGTGCCAGCAGCTTGTTAGATCGGCTGAACACTGAAGCTTTCTTT | CASSLLDRLNTEAFF
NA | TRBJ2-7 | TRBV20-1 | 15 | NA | TGCAGTGCTAGAGATGGGGAAGGGGCCCTTTACGAGCAGTACTTC | CSARDGEGALYEQYF
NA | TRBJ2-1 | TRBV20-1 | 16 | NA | TGCAGTGCTAGACCCATACTTGGGGATTCCTACAATGAGCAGTTCTTC | CSARPILGDSYNEQFF
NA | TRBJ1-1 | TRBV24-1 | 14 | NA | TGTGCCACCAGTGATTCACTTCTCGGCACTGAAGCTTTCTTT | CATSDSLLGTEAFF
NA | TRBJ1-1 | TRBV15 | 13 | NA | TGTGCCACCTCCGGGAACCCGAACACTGAAGCTTTCTTT | CATSGNPNTEAFF
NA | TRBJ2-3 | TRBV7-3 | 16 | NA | TGTGCCAGCAGCACATTGAGGCAAACCGCCACAGATACGCAGTATTTT | CASSTLRQTATDTQYF
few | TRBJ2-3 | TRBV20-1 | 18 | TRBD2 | TGCAGTGCTAGTATGTCTCTGTTAGCGGGAACTAACACAGATACGCAGTATTTT | CSASMSLLAGTNTDTQYF
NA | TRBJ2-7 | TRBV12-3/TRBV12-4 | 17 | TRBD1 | TGTGCCAGCAGTTTTATGGCAGGGGGTCGAAGGTCCTACGAGCAGTACTTC | CASSFMAGGRRSYEQYF
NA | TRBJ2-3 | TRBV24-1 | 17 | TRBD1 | TGTGCCACCAGTGAGAATCCGGGACAGGGACGCACAGATACGCAGTATTTT | CATSENPGQGRTDTQYF
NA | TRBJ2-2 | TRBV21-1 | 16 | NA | TGTGCCAGCCTCAAAAGGGCGGGCAGGTCCACCGGGGAGCTGTTTTTT | CASLKRAGRSTGELFF